At least ten counts were recorded for the clone carrying this T cell receptor (beta chain). Distinct nucleotide sequences in the sample also encode this CDR3. The sample comes from a study of metastatic and nonmetastatic thyroid tumors. The CDR3 has 12 residues. The germline CDR1 and CDR2 sequences are SQVTM and ANQGSEA. The V end lost 7 bases, the J end lost 3 bases, and 13 bases lay between the germline ends. Among the patients, none had received any treatment before thyroid surgery. TCRdb re-called clones via MiXCR from the PCR reads. The table records about 25,000 clones, less than 15% of them present only once.

The chain employs TRBV29-1 and TRBJ2-7; D is perhaps TRBD1 (6 bases). The sample was blood. The TCR was taken from a female donor with papillary thyroid cancer or a benign thyroid nodule (not recorded which). Some clones in this sample may be carry-over from other donors' samples. Written as DNA, the CDR3 is TGCAGCGCCCTGGACAGACTCTACGAGCAGTACTTC. Protein: CSALDRLYEQYF.